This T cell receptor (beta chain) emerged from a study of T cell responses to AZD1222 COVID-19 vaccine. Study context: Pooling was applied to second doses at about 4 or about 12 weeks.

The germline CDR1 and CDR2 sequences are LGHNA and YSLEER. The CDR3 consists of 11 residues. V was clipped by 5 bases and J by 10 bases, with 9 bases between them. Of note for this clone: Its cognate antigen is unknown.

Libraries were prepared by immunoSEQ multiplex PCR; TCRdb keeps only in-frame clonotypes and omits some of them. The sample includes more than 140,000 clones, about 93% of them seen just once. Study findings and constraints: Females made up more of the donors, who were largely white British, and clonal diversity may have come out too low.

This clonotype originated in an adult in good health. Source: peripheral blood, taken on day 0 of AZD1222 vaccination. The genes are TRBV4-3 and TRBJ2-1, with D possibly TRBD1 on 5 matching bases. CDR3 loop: CASSDRTEQFF. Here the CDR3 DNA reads TGCGCCAGCAGCGACCGGACAGAGCAGTTCTTC.